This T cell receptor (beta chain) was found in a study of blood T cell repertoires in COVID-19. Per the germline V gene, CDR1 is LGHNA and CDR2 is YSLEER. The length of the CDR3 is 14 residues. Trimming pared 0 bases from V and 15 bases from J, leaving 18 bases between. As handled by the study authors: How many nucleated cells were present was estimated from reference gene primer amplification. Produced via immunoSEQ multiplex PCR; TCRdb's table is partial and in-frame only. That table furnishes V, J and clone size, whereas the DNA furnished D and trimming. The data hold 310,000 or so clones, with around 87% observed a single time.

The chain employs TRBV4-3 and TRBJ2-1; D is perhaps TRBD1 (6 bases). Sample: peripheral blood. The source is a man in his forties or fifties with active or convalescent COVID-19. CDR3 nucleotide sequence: TGCGCCAGCAGCCAAGAGAGGGGGTCTTCCCCCGGGTTCTTC. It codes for CASSQERGSSPGFF.